These 22 T cell receptor beta chains came from one sample sequenced in a study of lymphopenia after photon versus proton radiotherapy. Profiled with immunoSEQ multiplex PCR; TCRdb holds only in-frame clones, not every one. The sample has 55,000 to 75,000 clones, approximately 91% seen once; the top ten hold less than 3.5%. The source material was peripheral blood, sampled from a patient treated with photon-based radiotherapy. Receptors originate from a woman aged 65 to 85 with pancreatic cancer.

The V and J genes are TRBV5-5 and TRBJ1-1, with D perhaps TRBD1 (5 bases). The CDR3 is 14 residues long. Germline V gene lookup returns CDR1 SGHKS and CDR2 YYEKEE (reference sequence). V shed 0 bases and J shed 4 bases, with 10 bases lying between them. CDR3 bases: TGTGCCAGCAGCTTGGTGGGGCCGAGCACTGAAGCTTTCTTT. Protein product: CASSLVGPSTEAFF.

V gene TRBV27 combines with J gene TRBJ2-5, with TRBD2 matching 8 bases. The CDR3 covers 14 residues. Germline V lookup: CDR1 MNHEY, CDR2 SMNVEV (reference sequence). Trimming removed 3 bases from V and 1 base from J; junction bases left unmatched: 1. The CDR3 nucleotides read TGTGCCAGCAGTTTTAGCGGGGCCCAAGAGACCCAGTACTTC. Amino acid sequence: CASSFSGAQETQYF.

This clone was seen only once. The rearrangement joins TRBV15 to TRBJ2-7; either TRBD1 or TRBD2 may fit D (7 bases each). Germline-derived CDR1 and CDR2 are LNHNV and YYDKDF (reference sequence). The V end was cut by 0 bases, the J end by 3 bases, with 15 bases between. CDR3 length equals 16 residues. CDR3: CATSREGGTEFYEQYF. DNA for the CDR3: TGTGCCACCAGCAGAGAGGGGGGGACAGAGTTCTACGAGCAGTACTTC.

The chain combines TRBV11-3 with TRBJ2-1, with D hard to call. The V and J ends lost 6 bases and 4 bases respectively, with 13 bases between them. The CDR3 runs to 14 residues. Germline V gives CDR1 SGHNT, CDR2 YENEEA. CDR3 DNA: TGTGCCAGCAGACTGGATGGGGATTACAATGAGCAGTTCTTC. Translation: CASRLDGDYNEQFF. Using reference TRBV11-3 and TRBJ2-1 for the parts outside the CDR3, the full variable domain is EAGVVQSPRYKIIEKKQPVAFWCNPISGHNTLYWYLQNLGQGPELLIRYENEEAVDDSQLPKDRFSAERLKGVDSTLKIQPAELGDSAVYLCASRLDGDYNEQFFGPGTRLTVL.

In DNA, the CDR3 is TGCAGCGTTGTGGGGGATTCGGGATACCAAGAGACCCAGTACTTC. Protein sequence: CSVVGDSGYQETQYF. The chain employs TRBV29-1 and TRBJ2-5; D may match TRBD1 or TRBD2 (5 bases each). In germline, CDR1 is SQVTM, CDR2 ANQGSEA. The CDR3 runs 15 residues. The ends were cut back, 4 bases at V and 0 bases at J, with 15 bases in the middle. Full variable domain (missing parts from reference TRBV29-1 and TRBJ2-5): SAVISQKPSRDICQRGTSLTIQCQVDSQVTMMFWYRQQPGQSLTLIATANQGSEATYESGFVIDKFPISRPNLTFSTLTVSNMSPEDSSIYLCSVVGDSGYQETQYFGPGTRLLVL.

The chain carries TRBV7-2 and TRBJ2-2, with 7 bases fitting TRBD1. The V segment lost 3 bases and the J segment 4 bases; nucleotides outside the gene matches: 8. Germline values: CDR1 SGHTA, CDR2 FQGNSA. The CDR3 is made up of 16 amino acids. CDR3 sequence (DNA): TGTGCCAGCAGCTTGACAGGGAGTCTCCTCACCGGGGAGCTGTTTTTT. Protein: CASSLTGSLLTGELFF.

The rearrangement uses TRBV6-5 and TRBJ1-2, with D perhaps matching TRBD1 (6 bases). The CDR3 contains 11 residues. The germline V and J ends were trimmed by 6 bases and 9 bases, with 11 bases remaining between them. The germline V gene encodes CDR1 MNHEY and CDR2 SVGAGI. CDR3 in amino acids: CASSRGQSYTF. In DNA, the CDR3 is TGTGCCAGCAGCAGGGGTCAAAGCTACACCTTC.

The CDR3 protein is CASSQAPGQGLLSGANVLTF. The CDR3 nucleotides read TGCGCCAGCAGCCAAGCCCCGGGACAGGGTCTTCTCTCTGGGGCCAACGTCCTGACTTTC. The V call is TRBV4-3, the J call TRBJ2-6; 9 positions match TRBD1. In germline, CDR1 is LGHNA, CDR2 YSLEER. The CDR3 consists of 20 residues. Unmatched junction bases numbered 10, after V lost 1 base and J lost 0 bases.

The chain recombines TRBV6-6 with TRBJ2-3, with TRBD2 matching 7 bases. Trimming removed 2 bases from V and 4 bases from J; junction bases left unmatched: 6. Germline-derived CDR1 and CDR2 are MNHNY and SVGAGI (reference sequence). This CDR3 is built from 15 residues. CDR3 in DNA: TGTGCCAGCAGTTACGGAGGACTAGGGGCAGATACGCAGTATTTT. This codes for CASSYGGLGADTQYF.

The chain is built from TRBV27 and TRBJ1-1; a possible D gene is TRBD1 (6 bases). Trimming removed 1 base from V and 4 bases from J, with 10 bases in between. This CDR3 contains 14 residues. The germline CDR1 and CDR2 sequences are MNHEY and SMNVEV (reference sequence). CDR3 residues: CASSLLGAGTEAFF. CDR3 bases: TGTGCCAGCAGTTTATTGGGGGCCGGCACTGAAGCTTTCTTT.

This clone was counted once. The chain has TRBV2 and TRBJ2-1; D gene unclear. The CDR3 has 13 residues. Germline-derived CDR1 and CDR2 are SNHLY and FYNNEI. Trimming took off 3 bases at V and 8 bases at J, with 11 bases between the two ends. This CDR3 is CASSESVSHEQFF. The DNA of the CDR3 is TGTGCCAGCAGTGAGTCCGTTTCGCATGAGCAGTTCTTC.

This sequence joins TRBV4-1 and TRBJ1-5; D remains ambiguous. The CDR3 has 13 amino acids. The germline V gene has CDR1 MGHRA and CDR2 YSYEKL. The germline V and J ends were trimmed by 0 bases and 7 bases, with 7 bases remaining between them. The CDR3 DNA reads as TGCGCCAGCAGCCAAGATATAGGGCAGCCCCAGCATTTT. The encoded protein is CASSQDIGQPQHF.

This sequence joins TRBV5-1 and TRBJ2-1; the match to TRBD2 covers 9 bases. The CDR3 is 15 amino acids. Germline V CDR1 and CDR2: SGHRS, YFSETQ. J gave up 8 bases and V 0 bases, and 6 bases lay outside the gene matches. CDR3 nucleotide sequence: TGCGCCAGCAGCTTGGATAGCGGGAGAGGGGATGAGCAGTTCTTC. Translating it yields CASSLDSGRGDEQFF.

The chain couples TRBV7-2 to TRBJ2-5; 14 nucleotides line up with TRBD2. Germline-derived CDR1 and CDR2 are SGHTA and FQGNSA. The V segment lost 5 bases and the J segment 5 bases; nucleotides outside the gene matches: 7. This CDR3 contains 16 residues. CDR3 coding DNA: TGTGCCAGCAGCCCCCGACTAGCGGGAGGGGGGGAGACCCAGTACTTC. This encodes CASSPRLAGGGETQYF.

The rearrangement links TRBV7-6 to TRBJ1-1; D may be TRBD1 (6 bases). Germline values: CDR1 SGHVS, CDR2 FNYEAQ. The CDR3 is made up of 15 amino acids. V lost 0 bases to trimming and J lost 4 bases, with 12 bases between them. CDR3: CASSLADSSGTEAFF. The CDR3 coding sequence is TGTGCCAGCAGCTTAGCGGACAGCTCCGGCACTGAAGCTTTCTTT.

The rearrangement uses TRBV10-1 and TRBJ2-3; 10 positions agree with TRBD1. The CDR3 has 15 amino acids. Germline-derived CDR1 and CDR2 are WNHNN and SYGVQD (reference sequence). The trim removed 4 bases at V and 6 bases at J, leaving 7 bases unmatched. The CDR3 DNA is TGCGCCAGCAGTGCCCAGACAGGGGGCAAGGATACGCAGTATTTT. As protein: CASSAQTGGKDTQYF.

The V gene is TRBV4-1, the J gene TRBJ1-1; D not certain. The length of the CDR3 is 14 residues. Per the germline V gene, CDR1 is MGHRA and CDR2 is YSYEKL. The V end was cut by 1 base, the J end by 9 bases, with 15 bases between. CDR3 coding DNA: TGCGCCAGCAGCCAAGGAAGGATTAGGGAGAAAGCTTTCTTT. Encoded protein: CASSQGRIREKAFF.

The chain has TRBV5-4 and TRBJ2-2; weak D call: TRBD2 (6 bases). V lost 2 bases to trimming and J lost 0 bases, with 11 bases between them. The CDR3 sequence is 16 residues long. Germline V gene data show CDR1 as SGHNT and CDR2 as YYREEE (reference sequence). The CDR3 DNA sequence: TGTGCCAGCAGCTTCAAGCGGGCTGCGAACACCGGGGAGCTGTTTTTT. Protein product: CASSFKRAANTGELFF.

The count of this clone is one. V gene TRBV2 combines with J gene TRBJ2-1, with 16 bases that match TRBD2. The germline CDR1 and CDR2 sequences are SNHLY and FYNNEI. J lost 11 bases, V lost 5 bases, and 18 bases had no gene match. CDR3 size: 19 residues. CDR3 loop: CASSPMGTSGRAETRQQFF. The CDR3 DNA reads as TGTGCCAGCAGTCCCATGGGGACTAGCGGGAGGGCCGAAACCAGACAGCAGTTCTTC. Full variable domain (rest looked up from reference TRBV2 and TRBJ2-1): EPEVTQTPSHQVTQMGQEVILRCVPISNHLYFYWYRQILGQKVEFLVSFYNNEISEKSEIFDDQFSVERPDGSNFTLKIRSTKLEDSAMYFCASSPMGTSGRAETRQQFFGPGTRLTVL.

This chain connects TRBV7-2 to TRBJ2-7; the D is unclear. This CDR3 has 13 amino acids. Germline CDR1 reads SGHTA; CDR2 reads FQGNSA. V dropped 2 bases and J dropped 2 bases, with 7 bases sitting between them. CDR3 in DNA: TGTGCCAGCAGCTTACAAATAGCCTACGAGCAGTACTTC. It translates to CASSLQIAYEQYF.

As concerns this clone: Germline and junction disagree at one end, which may indicate a read error. The V call is TRBV7-7, the J call TRBJ2-7, with 10 bases fitting TRBD2. Germline V gene lookup returns CDR1 SSHAT and CDR2 FNYEAQ (reference sequence). CDR3 length: 19 amino acids. CDR3 bases: TGTGCTAGCAGCTTACTCTTATCTTCGGGACTAGCGCCTTCCTACGAGCAGTACTTC. It encodes CASSLLLSSGLAPSYEQYF.

The chain employs TRBV5-4 and TRBJ2-1; unclear D gene. Trimming cost V 4 bases and J 0 bases, with 14 bases left between them. The CDR3 is 16 residues long. Looked up from germline, CDR1 is SGHNT and CDR2 is YYREEE (reference sequence). The CDR3 here is CASSQGGQLSYNEQFF. The CDR3 bases are TGTGCCAGCAGCCAAGGCGGTCAGCTCTCCTACAATGAGCAGTTCTTC.